These T cell receptor beta chains were read from a single sample in a study of cytomegalovirus exposure and HLA in healthy donors. Sequencing used immunoSEQ multiplex PCR; TCRdb keeps in-frame clones, though not all of them. Of 260,000 or so clones in the sample, 90% were seen once. Sequenced input: PBMCs. These receptors were obtained from a woman in her 30s in good health and CMV-seronegative. The CDR3 runs from the conserved cysteine through the conserved F or W. D genes are given only for firm matches. The listing skips clone size in some rows; elsewhere it reads once, few, many or a size class.

d_call clone_size j_call v_call cdr3_nt cdr3_aa
- - TRBJ2-1 TRBV7-7 TGTGCCAGCAGCTTGGGGTCAGAGTCATACAATGAGCAGTTCTTC CASSLGSESYNEQFF
- - TRBJ2-3 TRBV9 TGTGCCAGCAGCGTAGGATTAGTACTAGATACGCAGTATTTT CASSVGLVLDTQYF
TRBD2 few TRBJ2-1 TRBV5-8 TGTGCTCCCCCCCGGGAGGGCTCCTACAATGAGCAGTTCTTC CAPPREGSYNEQFF
- - TRBJ2-6 TRBV19 TGTGCCAGTAGTATCAACCCTCCTGGGGCCAACGTCCTGACTTTC CASSINPPGANVLTF
- - TRBJ1-1 TRBV11-1 TGTGCCAGCAGCTTTAATCACAGGAACACTGAAGCTTTCTTT CASSFNHRNTEAFF
TRBD1 - TRBJ2-1 TRBV10-3 TGTGCCATCAGTGAGTGGACAGGGGACAATGAGCAGTTCTTC CAISEWTGDNEQFF
- once TRBJ2-7 TRBV5-6 TGTGCCAGCAGCTTGAGTCACAACGAACAGTACTTC CASSLSHNEQYF
TRBD2 - TRBJ2-7 TRBV29-1 TGCAGCGTTGCGGGACTAGCGGGAGTATCCTACGAGCAGTACTTC CSVAGLAGVSYEQYF
- - TRBJ2-3 TRBV5-6 TGTGCCAGCAGCTTGGGGGCTAGCAGCACAGATACGCAGTATTTT CASSLGASSTDTQYF
TRBD2 few TRBJ2-7 TRBV27 TGTGCCAGCAGCTCCGCGGGAGTAGGTGAGCAGTACTTC CASSSAGVGEQYF
- - TRBJ2-6 TRBV19 TGTGCCAGTAGTATTGGTGGAGCTGGGGCCAACGTCCTGACTTTC CASSIGGAGANVLTF
- - TRBJ1-4 TRBV9 TGTGCCAGCACCATTACCCGAGGGTTTTCCGAAAAACTGTTTTTT CASTITRGFSEKLFF
- - TRBJ2-7 TRBV5-1 TGCGCCAGCAGCTTGGAGGCAGACTACGAGCAGTACTTC CASSLEADYEQYF
- - TRBJ2-1 TRBV28 TGTGCCAGCAGCATCAGGGTGGCGATAAGGAATGAGCAGTTCTTC CASSIRVAIRNEQFF
- - TRBJ2-5 TRBV2 TGTGCCAGCACAACTGGGTCGGAGAACGGTCAAGAGACCCAGTACTTC CASTTGSENGQETQYF
- - TRBJ1-2 TRBV6-5 TGTGCCAGCAGTTACTCGGCAGGGGATGGCTACACCTTC CASSYSAGDGYTF
- - TRBJ2-1 TRBV28 TGTGCCAGCAGTCCTAGACGTTCCTACAATGAGCAGTTCTTC CASSPRRSYNEQFF
- - TRBJ2-5 TRBV28 TGTGCCAGCTCAAACTGGGAGACCCAGTACTTC CASSNWETQYF
TRBD2 - TRBJ2-7 TRBV7-6 TGTGCCAGCAGCCCGCCGACTAGCGGGATGGCCGACGAGCAGTACTTC CASSPPTSGMADEQYF
TRBD2 once TRBJ2-7 TRBV6-6 TGTGCCAGCAGTCCGGGACTAGGGTTCTACGAGCAGTACTTC CASSPGLGFYEQYF
TRBD1 - TRBJ2-5 TRBV29-1 TGCAGCGTTGAAGGCACGGGGACAGTCCAAGAGACCCAGTACTTC CSVEGTGTVQETQYF
TRBD2 once TRBJ2-7 TRBV5-1 TGCGCCAGCAGCCGGGAGGGGTCGTGGGAGCAGTACTTC CASSREGSWEQYF
- - TRBJ1-2 TRBV29-1 TGCAGCGTTACCGGGGAACCGATCCGAGCGGCTAACTATGGCTACACCTTC CSVTGEPIRAANYGYTF
- - TRBJ2-3 TRBV10-3 TGTGCCATCAGTCTCCCTAGCACAGATACGCAGTATTTT CAISLPSTDTQYF
- - TRBJ2-7 TRBV9 TGTGCCAGCAGCCCCGGGGACGGTTACGAGCAGTACTTC CASSPGDGYEQYF
TRBD2 - TRBJ2-7 TRBV6-1 TGTGCCAGCAGACCTCTAGCGGGAGGGTCCTACGAGCAGTACTTC CASRPLAGGSYEQYF
- - TRBJ1-5 TRBV6-5 TGTGCCAGCAGTGACACATGGGCCCAGCATTTT CASSDTWAQHF
- - TRBJ1-2 TRBV18 TGTGCCAGCTCACCACGGGACACAGATGGCTACACCTTC CASSPRDTDGYTF